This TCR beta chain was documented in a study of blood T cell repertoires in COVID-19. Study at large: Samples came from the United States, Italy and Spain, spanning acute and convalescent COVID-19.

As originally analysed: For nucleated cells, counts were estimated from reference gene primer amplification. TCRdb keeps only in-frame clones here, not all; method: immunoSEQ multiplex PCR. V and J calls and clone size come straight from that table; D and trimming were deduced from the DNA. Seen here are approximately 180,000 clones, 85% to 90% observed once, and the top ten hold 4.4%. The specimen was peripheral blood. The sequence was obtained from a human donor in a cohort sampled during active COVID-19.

The CDR3 reads CASSLGLFYEQYF. In DNA form, the CDR3 reads TGTGCCAGCAGTCTTGGACTTTTCTACGAGCAGTACTTC. V is TRBV27 and J is TRBJ2-7, with TRBD2 as a possible D gene (5 bases). The V and J ends lost 5 bases and 3 bases respectively, with 11 bases between them. CDR1 MNHEY and CDR2 SMNVEV come from the germline V gene (reference sequence). This CDR3 comprises 13 residues.